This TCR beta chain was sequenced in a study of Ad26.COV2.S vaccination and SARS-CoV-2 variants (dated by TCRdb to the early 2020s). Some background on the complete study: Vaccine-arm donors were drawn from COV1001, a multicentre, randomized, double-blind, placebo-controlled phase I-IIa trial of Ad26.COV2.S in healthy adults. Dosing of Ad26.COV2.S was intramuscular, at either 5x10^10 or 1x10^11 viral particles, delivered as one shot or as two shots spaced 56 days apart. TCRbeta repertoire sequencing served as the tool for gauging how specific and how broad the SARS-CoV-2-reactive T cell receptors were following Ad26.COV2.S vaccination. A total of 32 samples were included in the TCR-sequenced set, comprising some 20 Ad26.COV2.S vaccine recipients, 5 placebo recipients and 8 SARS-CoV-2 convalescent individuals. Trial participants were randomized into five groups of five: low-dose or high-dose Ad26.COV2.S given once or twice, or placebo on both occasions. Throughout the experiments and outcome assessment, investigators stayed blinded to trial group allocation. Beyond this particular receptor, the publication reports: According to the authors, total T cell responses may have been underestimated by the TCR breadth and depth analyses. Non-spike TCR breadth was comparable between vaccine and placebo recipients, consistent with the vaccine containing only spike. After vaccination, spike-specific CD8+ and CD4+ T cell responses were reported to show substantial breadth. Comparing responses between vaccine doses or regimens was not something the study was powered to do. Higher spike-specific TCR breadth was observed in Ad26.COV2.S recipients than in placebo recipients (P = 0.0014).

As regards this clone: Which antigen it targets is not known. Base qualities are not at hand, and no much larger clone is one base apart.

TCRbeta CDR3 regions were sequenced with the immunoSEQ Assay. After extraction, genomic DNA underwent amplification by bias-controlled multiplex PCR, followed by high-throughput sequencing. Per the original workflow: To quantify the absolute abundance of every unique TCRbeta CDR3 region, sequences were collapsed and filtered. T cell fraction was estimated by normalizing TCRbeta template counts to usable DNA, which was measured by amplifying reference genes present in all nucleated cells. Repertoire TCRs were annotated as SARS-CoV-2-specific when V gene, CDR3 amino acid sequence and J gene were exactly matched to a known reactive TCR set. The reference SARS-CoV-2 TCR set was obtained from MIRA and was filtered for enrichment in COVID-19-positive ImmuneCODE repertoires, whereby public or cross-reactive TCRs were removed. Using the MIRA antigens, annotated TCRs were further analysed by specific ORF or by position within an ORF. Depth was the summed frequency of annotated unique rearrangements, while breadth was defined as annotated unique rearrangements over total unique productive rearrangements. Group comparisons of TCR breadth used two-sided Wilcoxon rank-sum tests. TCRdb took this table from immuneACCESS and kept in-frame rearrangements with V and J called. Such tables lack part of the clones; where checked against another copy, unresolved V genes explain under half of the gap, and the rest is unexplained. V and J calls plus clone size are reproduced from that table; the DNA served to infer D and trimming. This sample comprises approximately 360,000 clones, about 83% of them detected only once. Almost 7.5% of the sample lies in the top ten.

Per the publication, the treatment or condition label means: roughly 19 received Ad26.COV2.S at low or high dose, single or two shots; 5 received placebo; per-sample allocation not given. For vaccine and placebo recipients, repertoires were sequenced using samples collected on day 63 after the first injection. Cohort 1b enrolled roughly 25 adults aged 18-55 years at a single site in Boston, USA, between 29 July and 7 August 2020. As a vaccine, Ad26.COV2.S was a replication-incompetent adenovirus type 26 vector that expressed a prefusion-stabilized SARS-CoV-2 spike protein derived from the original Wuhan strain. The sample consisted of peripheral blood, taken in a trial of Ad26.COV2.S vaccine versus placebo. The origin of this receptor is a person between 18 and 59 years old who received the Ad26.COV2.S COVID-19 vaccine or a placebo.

The CDR3 loop reads CASSQTRGGNSGNTIYF. Read as DNA, the sequence is TGCGCCAGCAGCCAAACAAGAGGGGGTAACTCTGGAAACACCATATATTTT. The chain is assembled from TRBV4-1 and TRBJ1-3, and possibly TRBD1, on 6 matching bases. From a lookup of the germline V gene, CDR1 and CDR2 are MGHRA and YSYEKL. The CDR3 has 17 amino acids, counting the end cysteine and phenylalanine. The only DNA kept is the CDR3, 51 bases in frame from the first base. At the junction V is shortened by 2 bases and J by 0 bases, with 14 bases in between.